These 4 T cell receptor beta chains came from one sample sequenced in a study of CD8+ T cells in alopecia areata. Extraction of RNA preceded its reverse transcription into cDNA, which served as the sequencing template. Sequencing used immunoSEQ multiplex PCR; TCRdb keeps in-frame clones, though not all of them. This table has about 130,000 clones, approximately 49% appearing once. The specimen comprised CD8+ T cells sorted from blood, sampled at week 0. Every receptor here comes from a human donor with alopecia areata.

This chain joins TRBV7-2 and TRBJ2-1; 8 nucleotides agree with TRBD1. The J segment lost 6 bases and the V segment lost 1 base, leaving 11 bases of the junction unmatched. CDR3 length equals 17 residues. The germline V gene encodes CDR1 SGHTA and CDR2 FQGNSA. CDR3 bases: TGTGCCAGCAGCTTAGTGGCAGGGGGCGAGTACGGCAATGAGCAGTTCTTC. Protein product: CASSLVAGGEYGNEQFF.

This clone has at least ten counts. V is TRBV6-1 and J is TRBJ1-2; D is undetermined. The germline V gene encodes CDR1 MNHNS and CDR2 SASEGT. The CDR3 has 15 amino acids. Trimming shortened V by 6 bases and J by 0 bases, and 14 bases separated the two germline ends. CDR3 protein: CASSETKGSNYGYTF. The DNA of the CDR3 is TGTGCCAGCAGCGAGACAAAGGGATCTAACTATGGCTACACCTTC.

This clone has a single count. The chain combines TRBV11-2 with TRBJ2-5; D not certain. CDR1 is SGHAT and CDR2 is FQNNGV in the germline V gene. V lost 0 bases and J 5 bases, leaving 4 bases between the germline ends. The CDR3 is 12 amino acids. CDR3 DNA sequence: TGTGCCAGCAGCTTAGATAGGGAGACCCAGTACTTC. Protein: CASSLDRETQYF.

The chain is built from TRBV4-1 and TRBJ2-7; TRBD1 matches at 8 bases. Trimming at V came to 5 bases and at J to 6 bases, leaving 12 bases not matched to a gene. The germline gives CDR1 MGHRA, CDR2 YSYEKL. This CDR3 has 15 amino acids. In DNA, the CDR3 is TGCGCCAGCAGCACGCCCGGGACAGGTACGCCCGAGCAGTACTTC. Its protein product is CASSTPGTGTPEQYF.